This T cell receptor beta chain comes out of a study of T cell responses to AZD1222 COVID-19 vaccine. Points from the study as a whole: With two AZD1222 doses given, Spike-specific TCR breadth and depth both rose. Among AZD1222 vaccinees, only 5 to 7 were seropositive at baseline. No repertoire was sampled before or during the peak T cell response, only after it.

Profiling relied on immunoSEQ multiplex PCR, and the TCRdb table lists in-frame clones only, not all of them. The sample contains 100,000 to 150,000 clones, 90% of which appear only once. V was shortened by 2 bases and J by 1 base, with 9 bases between the two germline ends. The CDR3 is made up of 15 amino acids. Per the germline V gene, CDR1 is MNHEY and CDR2 is SVGEGT. A remark on this clone: Its antigen is still unknown.

The TCR sequence derives from an adult in good health. This chain uses TRBV6-2 or TRBV6-3 with TRBJ1-5, with D possibly matching TRBD1 (5 bases). The source was peripheral blood, collected on day 0 of MenACWY control vaccination. As DNA, the CDR3 is TGTGCCAGCAGTTACCCGACAGAGAGCAATCAGCCCCAGCATTTT. Its protein is CASSYPTESNQPQHF.